Listed below are T cell receptor beta chains from one sample, sequenced in a study of Tregs in tolerant kidney transplant recipients. This table comes from immunoSEQ multiplex PCR, and its TCRdb copy is limited to in-frame clones, with some not included. The table has about 77,000 clones, about 98% seen once; the top ten hold about 0.5%. Sequencing used CD4+ T cells from blood, obtained before the transplant. Receptors were obtained from a human donor who received a combined kidney and bone marrow transplant. Both conserved end residues are part of each CDR3. A D gene is named only where the DNA matches it firmly. Rows may omit the clone size; those that give it use once, few, many or a size class.

J gene,D gene,V gene,clone size,CDR3 protein,CDR3 DNA
TRBJ2-1,NA,TRBV5-1,NA,CASSPGTGTLEYNEQFF,TGCGCCAGCAGCCCAGGCACCGGGACTCTGGAATACAATGAGCAGTTCTTC
TRBJ2-5,NA,TRBV6-1,NA,CASRKGQKETQYF,TGTGCCAGCAGGAAGGGGCAGAAAGAGACCCAGTACTTC
TRBJ1-1,NA,TRBV7-9,NA,CASIGNTEAFF,TGTGCCAGCATCGGTAACACTGAAGCTTTCTTT
TRBJ2-7,TRBD2,TRBV14,once,CASSLTSGAFPPGGNYEQYF,TGTGCCAGCAGCCTCACCAGCGGGGCCTTTCCCCCCGGAGGCAACTACGAGCAGTACTTC
TRBJ2-7,TRBD2,TRBV7-2,NA,CASSPSGGAYEQYF,TGTGCCAGCAGCCCCAGCGGGGGGGCCTACGAGCAGTACTTC
TRBJ2-7,NA,TRBV7-9,NA,CASSLPLSRGSYEQYF,TGTGCCAGCAGCTTACCCCTCAGTAGGGGATCCTACGAGCAGTACTTC
TRBJ2-1,TRBD1,TRBV11-2,NA,CASSPGTGSNNEQFF,TGTGCCAGCAGCCCCGGGACAGGGTCGAACAATGAGCAGTTCTTC
TRBJ2-1,NA,TRBV11-2,NA,CASSLNRGREFEQFF,TGTGCCAGCAGCTTAAACAGGGGGAGGGAGTTTGAGCAGTTCTTC
TRBJ2-7,TRBD2,TRBV28,NA,CASSSSTGTSDEQYF,TGTGCCAGCAGTTCCTCAACCGGGACTAGCGACGAGCAGTACTTC
TRBJ1-4,TRBD1,TRBV4-1,few,CASSHAGRQGYEKLFF,TGCGCCAGCAGCCACGCGGGACGACAGGGATATGAAAAACTGTTTTTT
TRBJ1-5,NA,TRBV5-1,NA,CASSLYPGVQPQHF,TGCGCCAGCAGCTTGTACCCAGGGGTTCAGCCCCAGCATTTT
TRBJ2-3,NA,TRBV6-5,NA,CASSYRRGATDTQYF,TGTGCCAGCAGTTATAGGCGGGGAGCCACAGATACGCAGTATTTT
TRBJ2-1,TRBD2,TRBV7-3,NA,CASSSMGLAGGFSSYNEQFF,TGTGCCAGCAGCTCCATGGGACTAGCGGGGGGGTTTAGTTCCTACAATGAGCAGTTCTTC
TRBJ2-2,TRBD1,TRBV19,NA,CASSIARTGNTGELFF,TGTGCCAGTAGTATAGCCCGGACAGGGAACACCGGGGAGCTGTTTTTT
TRBJ1-1,NA,TRBV5-5,NA,CASSSDMFNTEAFF,TGTGCCAGCAGCTCGGACATGTTCAACACTGAAGCTTTCTTT
TRBJ2-1,TRBD2,TRBV15,once,CATSRDPSGSNFNEQFF,TGTGCCACCAGCAGAGATCCCAGCGGGAGCAACTTCAATGAGCAGTTCTTC
TRBJ1-2,NA,TRBV7-2,NA,CASRRSSGLDYGYTF,TGTGCCAGCAGAAGGAGCAGCGGGCTGGACTATGGCTACACCTTC
TRBJ1-2,TRBD1,TRBV6-5,NA,CASRDREIDGYTF,TGTGCCAGCAGGGACAGGGAAATTGATGGCTACACCTTC
TRBJ2-7,TRBD1,TRBV4-3,NA,CASSQELRGPYEQYF,TGCGCCAGCAGCCAAGAATTAAGGGGGCCGTACGAGCAGTACTTC
TRBJ2-7,NA,TRBV14,NA,CASSQDFRTSNSYEQYF,TGTGCCAGCAGCCAAGATTTTAGGACATCCAACTCCTACGAGCAGTACTTC
TRBJ2-1,NA,TRBV7-9,NA,CASSQNQRIYNEQFF,TGTGCCAGCAGCCAGAACCAGCGGATCTACAATGAGCAGTTCTTC
TRBJ1-6,NA,TRBV5-1,NA,CASSLPGRGSPLHF,TGCGCCAGCAGCTTGCCCGGCAGGGGTTCACCCCTCCACTTT
TRBJ2-7,TRBD1,TRBV6-1,NA,CASSEPNRGLSYEQYF,TGTGCCAGCAGTGAGCCAAACAGGGGTCTCTCCTACGAGCAGTACTTC
TRBJ2-7,NA,TRBV7-2,NA,CASSSGYSAYEQYF,TGTGCCAGCAGCTCGGGATATAGCGCCTACGAGCAGTACTTC
TRBJ1-5,TRBD1,TRBV19,NA,CASRPGQGVSQPQHF,TGTGCCAGTAGACCGGGACAGGGGGTATCTCAGCCCCAGCATTTT
TRBJ2-7,TRBD1,TRBV28,NA,CASSLLQGANEQYF,TGTGCCAGCAGTTTATTACAGGGGGCAAACGAGCAGTACTTC
TRBJ2-6,TRBD2,TRBV2,NA,CASTRGGLAGLGANVLTF,TGTGCCAGCACCCGTGGGGGACTAGCGGGACTCGGGGCCAACGTCCTGACTTTC
TRBJ2-2,TRBD2,TRBV5-4,NA,CASSRGLAGGTGELFF,TGTGCCAGCAGCCGCGGACTAGCGGGGGGGACCGGGGAGCTGTTTTTT
TRBJ2-7,NA,TRBV5-1,NA,CASSLTAGTGVDEQYF,TGCGCCAGCAGCTTGACCGCCGGGACGGGGGTTGACGAGCAGTACTTC